Considering frequency, the clone carrying this TCR beta chain is medium-sized. What it binds is not known. TRB was amplified from around 250 ng of peripheral blood genomic DNA per sample. The entry originates in a study of T cell clusters in autoimmune cytopenias. Study-level points and caveats: Exclusive TRB clusters were 2.5 to 3-fold more numerous in healthy donors than in active autoimmune hepatitis. TRB repertoire shifts in secondary cytopenia and chronic lymphocytic leukemia mostly reflected lymphoma, not autoimmunity. Primary autoimmune cytopenia patients seemingly lacked the physiological T cell clusters found in healthy donors. Functional roles of the in silico T cell clusters still await experimental validation.

TRB was amplified by touch-down multiplex PCR, primer pools A and B combined. TCRdb derives one entry per CDR3 protein from the multiplex PCR reads, leaving out DNA. The sample holds several thousand distinct CDR3 sequences. The CDR3 is 13 amino acids. Germline-derived CDR1 and CDR2 are SGHAT and FQDESV (reference sequence). This chain connects TRBV11-1 to TRBJ2-2. The TCR originated in a human donor with an autoimmune cytopenia or autoimmune hepatitis (not recorded which). Source material: peripheral blood. The CDR3 loop reads CASSGGYTGELFF.